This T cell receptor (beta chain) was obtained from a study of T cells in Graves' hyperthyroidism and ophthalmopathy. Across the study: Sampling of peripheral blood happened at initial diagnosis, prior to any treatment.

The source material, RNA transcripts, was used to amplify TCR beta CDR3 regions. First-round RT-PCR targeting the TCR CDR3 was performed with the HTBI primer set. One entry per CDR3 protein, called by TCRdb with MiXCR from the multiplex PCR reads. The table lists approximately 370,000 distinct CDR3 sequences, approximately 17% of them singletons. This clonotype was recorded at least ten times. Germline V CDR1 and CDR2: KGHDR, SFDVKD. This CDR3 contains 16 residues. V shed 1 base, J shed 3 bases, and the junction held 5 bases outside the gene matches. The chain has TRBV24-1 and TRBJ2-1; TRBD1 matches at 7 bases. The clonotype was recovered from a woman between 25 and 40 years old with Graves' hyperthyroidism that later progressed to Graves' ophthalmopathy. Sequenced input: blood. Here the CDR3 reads CATSDFQGDSYNEQFF. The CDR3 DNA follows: TGTGCCACCAGTGATTTCCAGGGGGACAGCTACAATGAGCAGTTCTTC.